This T cell receptor (beta chain) emerged from a study of cytomegalovirus exposure and HLA in healthy donors. Turning to the study itself: Both the approximately 120 validation repertoires and the approximately 640 first-cohort repertoires used the same platform, as reported by a later analysis. The study, taken as a whole, reports: Listed as cytomegalovirus-associated were around 160 TCR beta chains. The CMV antigen specificity of a few CMV-associated chains was confirmed through in vitro analysis.

V was pared by 6 bases and J by 11 bases, with 20 bases between. Germline V gene lookup returns CDR1 MNHEY and CDR2 SVGAGI. This CDR3 has 15 amino acids. The donors formed part of the approximately 130-subject validation cohort, distinct from the roughly 630-subject first cohort. Generated by immunoSEQ multiplex PCR, the TCRdb table keeps only in-frame clones and is missing some. The table shows 71,000 or so clones, with around 94% occurring only once. Remarks on this clone: Antigen: not known.

The sample taken for sequencing was PBMCs. The clonotype originates from a woman aged 18-29 years in good health and CMV-seropositive. The V call is TRBV6-5, the J call TRBJ1-6, with TRBD1 as a possible D gene (6 bases). CDR3 sequence reads: CASSLQRQVGTPLHF. The CDR3 nucleotides read TGTGCCAGCAGCCTACAGAGACAGGTCGGGACACCCCTCCACTTT.